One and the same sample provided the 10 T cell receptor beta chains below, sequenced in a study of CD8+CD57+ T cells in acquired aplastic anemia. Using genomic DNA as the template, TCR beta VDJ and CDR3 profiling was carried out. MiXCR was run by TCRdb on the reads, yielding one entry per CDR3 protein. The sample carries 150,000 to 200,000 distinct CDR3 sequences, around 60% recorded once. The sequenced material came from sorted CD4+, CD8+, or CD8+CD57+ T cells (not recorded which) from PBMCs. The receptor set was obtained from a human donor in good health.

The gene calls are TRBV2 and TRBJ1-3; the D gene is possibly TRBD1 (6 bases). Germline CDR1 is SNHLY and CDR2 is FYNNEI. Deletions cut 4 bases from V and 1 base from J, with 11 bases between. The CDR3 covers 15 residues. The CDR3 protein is CASSVGGGSGNTIYF. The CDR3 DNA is TGTGCCAGCAGTGTTGGGGGCGGTTCTGGAAACACCATATATTTT.

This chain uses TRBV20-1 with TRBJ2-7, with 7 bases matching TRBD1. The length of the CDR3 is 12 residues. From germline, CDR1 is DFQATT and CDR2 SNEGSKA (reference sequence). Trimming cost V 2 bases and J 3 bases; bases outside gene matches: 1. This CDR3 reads CSARWDSYEQYF. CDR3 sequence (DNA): TGCAGTGCTAGATGGGACAGCTACGAGCAGTACTTC.

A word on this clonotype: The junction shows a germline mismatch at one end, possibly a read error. The CDR3 here is CASSPLGGVSNRPQHF. The CDR3 coding sequence is TGTGCCAGCAGCCCGTTAGGGGGGGTCAGCAATCGGCCCCAGCATTTT. The chain uses TRBV2 and TRBJ1-5, with D possibly matching TRBD1 (6 bases). CDR1 SNHLY and CDR2 FYNNEI come from the germline V gene. The CDR3 has 16 amino acids.

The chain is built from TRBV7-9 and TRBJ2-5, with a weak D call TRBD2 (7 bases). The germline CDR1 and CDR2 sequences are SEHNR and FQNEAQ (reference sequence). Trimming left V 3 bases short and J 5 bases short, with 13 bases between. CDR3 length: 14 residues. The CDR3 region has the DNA TGTGCCAGCAGCTTCCCGGGGGGCGGGGAGACCCAGTACTTC. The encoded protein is CASSFPGGGETQYF.

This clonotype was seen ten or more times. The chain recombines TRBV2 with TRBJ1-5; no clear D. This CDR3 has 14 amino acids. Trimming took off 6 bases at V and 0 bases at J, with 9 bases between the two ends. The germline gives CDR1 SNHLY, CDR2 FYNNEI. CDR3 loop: CASSLRHSNQPQHF. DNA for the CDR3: TGTGCCAGCAGCCTTAGACATAGCAATCAGCCCCAGCATTTT.

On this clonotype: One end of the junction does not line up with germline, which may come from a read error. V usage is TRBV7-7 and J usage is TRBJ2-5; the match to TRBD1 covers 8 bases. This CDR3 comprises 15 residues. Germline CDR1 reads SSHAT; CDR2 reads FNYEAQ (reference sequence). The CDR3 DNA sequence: TGTGCTAGCAGCTCGGGACAGGTCGGCCAAGGGACCCAGTACTTC. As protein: CASSSGQVGQGTQYF.

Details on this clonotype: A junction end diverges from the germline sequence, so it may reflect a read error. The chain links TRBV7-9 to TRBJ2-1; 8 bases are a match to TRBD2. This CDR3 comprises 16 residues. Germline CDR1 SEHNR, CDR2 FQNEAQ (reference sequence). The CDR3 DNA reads TGTGCCAGCAGCTTTTCCGGGACTAGTATATACAATGAGCGGCTCTTC. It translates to CASSFSGTSIYNERLF.

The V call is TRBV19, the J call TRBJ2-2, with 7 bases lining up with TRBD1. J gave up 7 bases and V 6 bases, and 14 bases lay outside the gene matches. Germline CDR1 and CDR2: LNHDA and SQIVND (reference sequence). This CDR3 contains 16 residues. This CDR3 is CASRSGQGVFVGELFF. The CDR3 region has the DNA TGTGCCAGTAGAAGTGGCCAGGGGGTCTTCGTCGGGGAGCTGTTTTTT.

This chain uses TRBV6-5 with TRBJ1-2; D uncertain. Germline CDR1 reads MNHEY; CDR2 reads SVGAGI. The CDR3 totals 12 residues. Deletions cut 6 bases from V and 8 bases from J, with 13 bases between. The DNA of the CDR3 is TGTGCCAGCAGCCTAGAGGGATGGGGCTACACCTTC. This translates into CASSLEGWGYTF.

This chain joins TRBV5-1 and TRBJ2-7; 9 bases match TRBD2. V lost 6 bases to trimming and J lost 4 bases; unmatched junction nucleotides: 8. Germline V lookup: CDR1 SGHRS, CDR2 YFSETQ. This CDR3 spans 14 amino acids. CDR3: CASKASGTTYEQYF. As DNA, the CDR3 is TGCGCCAGCAAGGCTAGCGGGACTACTTACGAGCAGTACTTC.